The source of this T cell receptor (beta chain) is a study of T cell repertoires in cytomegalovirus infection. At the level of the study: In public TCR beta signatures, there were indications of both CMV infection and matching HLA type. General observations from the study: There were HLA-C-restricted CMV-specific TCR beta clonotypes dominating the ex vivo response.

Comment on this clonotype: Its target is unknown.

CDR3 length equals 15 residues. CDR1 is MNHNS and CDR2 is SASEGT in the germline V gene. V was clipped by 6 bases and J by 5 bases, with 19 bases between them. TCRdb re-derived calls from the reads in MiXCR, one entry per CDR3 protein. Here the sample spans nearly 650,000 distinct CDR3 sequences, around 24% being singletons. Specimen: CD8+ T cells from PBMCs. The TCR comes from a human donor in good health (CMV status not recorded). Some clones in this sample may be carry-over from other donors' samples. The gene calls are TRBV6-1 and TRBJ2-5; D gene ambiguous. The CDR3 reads CASSYSTPRPETQYF. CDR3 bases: TGTGCCAGCAGCTACAGCACCCCCCGACCGGAGACCCAGTACTTC.